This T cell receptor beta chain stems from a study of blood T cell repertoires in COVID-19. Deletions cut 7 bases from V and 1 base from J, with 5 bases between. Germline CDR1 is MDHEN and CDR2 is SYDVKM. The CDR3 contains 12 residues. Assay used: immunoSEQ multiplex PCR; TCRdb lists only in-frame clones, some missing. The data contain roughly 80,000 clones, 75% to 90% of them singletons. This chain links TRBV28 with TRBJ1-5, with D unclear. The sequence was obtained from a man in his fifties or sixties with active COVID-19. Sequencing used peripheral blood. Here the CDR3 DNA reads TGTGCCAGCACAGTGAGCAATCAGCCCCAGCATTTT. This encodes CASTVSNQPQHF.